This T cell receptor (beta chain) was identified in a study of blood T cell repertoires in COVID-19. The protocol was immunoSEQ multiplex PCR, while the TCRdb copy is restricted to in-frame clones and leaves out a portion. Here the sample spans about 140,000 clones, approximately 83% being singletons. Material for sequencing was peripheral blood. The TCR originated in a woman aged 60-70 years with acute or convalescent COVID-19.

This CDR3 is CASRLGKDRPTYEQYF. The CDR3 DNA reads TGTGCAAGTCGCTTAGGAAAGGACAGGCCTACCTACGAGCAGTACTTC. The genes are TRBV12-2 and TRBJ2-7; the table assigns TRBD1, which was not confirmed against the DNA. TRBV12-2 is tagged as a pseudogene. The length of the CDR3 is 16 residues.